This T cell receptor beta chain comes out of a study of T cells in localized non-small cell lung cancer. Broader study findings: Exceeding tumor, uninvolved adjacent lung had the highest T cell clonality.

V dropped 1 base and J dropped 4 bases, with 10 bases sitting between them. Germline loops: CDR1 MNHEY, CDR2 SVGAGI. The length of the CDR3 is 15 residues. The data were produced by immunoSEQ multiplex PCR, yet TCRdb's version contains in-frame clones alone and is incomplete. Altogether around 50,000 clones are present, more than 85% being singletons, with the ten largest covering approximately 15%. This clone was detected only once. Antigen unknown. The source of this sequence is a female donor with stage II lung adenocarcinoma. V usage is TRBV6-5 and J usage is TRBJ2-2, with D possibly matching TRBD1 (5 bases). The sequencing used PBMCs, collected before any cancer treatment. The CDR3 region is CASSYFQGSTGELFF. CDR3 coding DNA: TGTGCCAGCAGTTACTTCCAGGGCTCCACCGGGGAGCTGTTTTTT.